Sequencing of this TCR beta chain was carried out in a study of blood T cells in healthy people across ages. Study-level findings and limits: Measured against age, TCR beta diversity per million T cells decreased in a roughly linear manner.

On this clonotype itself: Antigen specificity is unknown.

Next came a second PCR, run for about 6 to 12 cycles, which used a sample-barcoded 5' primer along with a J-beta primer mix. Via MiXCR, TCRdb re-called the 5' RACE reads, giving one row per CDR3 protein. The sample records fewer than 900,000 distinct CDR3 sequences, around 40% being singletons. The V gene lost 2 bases and the J gene lost 7 bases, with 12 bases spanning the gap. The V gene's germline CDR1 is MNHEY and CDR2 SMNVEV (reference sequence). This CDR3 contains 14 residues. Sequenced sample: blood. The TCR originated in a woman aged 55-69 years in good health. The chain has TRBV27 and TRBJ1-5, with a weak D call TRBD1 (5 bases). The CDR3 here is CASSLGAIGQPQHF. In nucleotides, the CDR3 is TGTGCCAGCAGTTTAGGGGCAATAGGCCAGCCCCAGCATTTT.